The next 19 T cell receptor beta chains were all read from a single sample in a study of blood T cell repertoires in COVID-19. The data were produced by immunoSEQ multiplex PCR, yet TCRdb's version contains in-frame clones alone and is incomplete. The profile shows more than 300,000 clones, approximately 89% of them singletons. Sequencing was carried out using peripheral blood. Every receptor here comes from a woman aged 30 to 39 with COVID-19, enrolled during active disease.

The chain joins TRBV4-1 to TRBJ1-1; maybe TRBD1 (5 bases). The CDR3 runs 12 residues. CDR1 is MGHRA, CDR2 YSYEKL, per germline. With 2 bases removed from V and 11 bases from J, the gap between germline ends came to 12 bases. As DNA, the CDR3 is TGCGCCAGCAGCCAACCAGGGCGGACGGCTTTCTTT. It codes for CASSQPGRTAFF.

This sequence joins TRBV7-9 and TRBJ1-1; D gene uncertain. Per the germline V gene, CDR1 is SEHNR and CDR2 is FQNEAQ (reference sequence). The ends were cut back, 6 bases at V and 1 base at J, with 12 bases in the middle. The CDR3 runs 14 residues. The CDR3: CASSPFRANTEAFF. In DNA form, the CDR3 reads TGTGCCAGCAGTCCCTTCCGAGCGAACACTGAAGCTTTCTTT.

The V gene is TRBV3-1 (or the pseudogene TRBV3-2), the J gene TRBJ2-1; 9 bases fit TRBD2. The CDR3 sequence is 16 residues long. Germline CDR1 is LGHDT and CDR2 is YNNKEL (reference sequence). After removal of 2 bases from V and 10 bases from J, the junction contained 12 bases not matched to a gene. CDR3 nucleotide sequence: TGTGCCAGCAGCCAAATACGGCTAGCGGGGATCGGGGAGCAGTTCTTC. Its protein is CASSQIRLAGIGEQFF.

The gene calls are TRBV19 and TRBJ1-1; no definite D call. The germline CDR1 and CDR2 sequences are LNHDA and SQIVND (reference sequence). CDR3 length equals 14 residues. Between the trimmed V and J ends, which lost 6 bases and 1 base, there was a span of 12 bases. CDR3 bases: TGTGCCAGTAGCCCCAAGCTCGAGAACACTGAAGCTTTCTTT. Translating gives CASSPKLENTEAFF.

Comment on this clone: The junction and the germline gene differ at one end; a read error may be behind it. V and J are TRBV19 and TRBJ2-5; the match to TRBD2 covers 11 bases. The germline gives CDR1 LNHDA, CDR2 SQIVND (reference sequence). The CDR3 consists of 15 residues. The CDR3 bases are TGTGCCAGTAGTTTTACTAGCGGGAGTCAAGGGACCCAGTACTTC. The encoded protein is CASSFTSGSQGTQYF.

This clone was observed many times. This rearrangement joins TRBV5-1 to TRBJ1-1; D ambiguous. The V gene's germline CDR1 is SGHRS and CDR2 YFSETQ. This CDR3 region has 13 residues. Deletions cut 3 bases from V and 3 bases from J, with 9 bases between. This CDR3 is CASSSYGDTEAFF. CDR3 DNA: TGCGCCAGCAGCTCGTACGGGGACACTGAAGCTTTCTTT. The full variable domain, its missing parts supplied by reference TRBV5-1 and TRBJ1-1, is KAGVTQTPRYLIKTRGQQVTLSCSPISGHRSVSWYQQTPGQGLQFLFEYFSETQRNKGNFPGRFSGRQFSNSRSEMNVSTLELGDSALYLCASSSYGDTEAFFGQGTRLTVV.

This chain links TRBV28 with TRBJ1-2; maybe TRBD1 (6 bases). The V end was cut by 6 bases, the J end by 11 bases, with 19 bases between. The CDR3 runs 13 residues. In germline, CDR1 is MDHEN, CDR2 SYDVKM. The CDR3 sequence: CASRRRQAPGYTF. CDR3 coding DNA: TGTGCCAGCAGGCGGAGACAGGCCCCAGGGTACACCTTC.

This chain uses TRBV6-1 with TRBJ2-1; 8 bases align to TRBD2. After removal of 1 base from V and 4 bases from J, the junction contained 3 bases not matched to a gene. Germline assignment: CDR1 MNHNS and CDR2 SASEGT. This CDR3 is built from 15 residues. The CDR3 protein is CASSEEAGGYNEQFF. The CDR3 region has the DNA TGTGCCAGCAGTGAAGAGGCGGGAGGTTACAATGAGCAGTTCTTC.

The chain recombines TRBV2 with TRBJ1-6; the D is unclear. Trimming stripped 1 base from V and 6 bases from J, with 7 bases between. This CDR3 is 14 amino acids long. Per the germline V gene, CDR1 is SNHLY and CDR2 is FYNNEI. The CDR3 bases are TGTGCCAGCAGTGAAGGCAGGATTAATTCACCCCTCCACTTT. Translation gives CASSEGRINSPLHF.

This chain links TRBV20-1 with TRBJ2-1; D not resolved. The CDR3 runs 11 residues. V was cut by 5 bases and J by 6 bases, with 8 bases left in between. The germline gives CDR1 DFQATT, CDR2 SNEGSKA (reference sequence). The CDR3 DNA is TGCAGTGCTTCTGAGAGCAATGAGCAGTTCTTC. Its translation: CSASESNEQFF.

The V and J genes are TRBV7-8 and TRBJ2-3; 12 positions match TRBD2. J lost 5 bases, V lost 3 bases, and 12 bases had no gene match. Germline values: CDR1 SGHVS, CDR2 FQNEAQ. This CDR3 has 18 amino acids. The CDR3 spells CASSFSLASGRAKDTQYF. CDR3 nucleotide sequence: TGTGCCAGCAGCTTCTCTTTGGCTAGCGGGAGGGCGAAAGATACGCAGTATTTT.

CDR3 coding DNA: TGTGCCAGCAGCCAAGGGACAGGGGGTGGCTACACCTTC. Encoded protein: CASSQGTGGGYTF. The J gene is TRBJ1-2, the V gene TRBV3-1 (or the pseudogene TRBV3-2), with 10 bases aligning to TRBD1. The germline gives CDR1 LGHDT, CDR2 YNNKEL (reference sequence). V gave up 1 base and J gave up 7 bases; unmatched junction bases: 0. The CDR3 sequence is 13 residues long.

The chain's CDR3 is CSAGGSNQPQHF. The CDR3 DNA reads as TGCAGCGCCGGGGGTAGCAATCAGCCCCAGCATTTT. The genes are TRBV29-1 and TRBJ1-5; TRBD1 is a possible D gene (5 bases). V dropped 7 bases and J dropped 0 bases, with 7 bases sitting between them. CDR1 and CDR2 (germline): SQVTM, ANQGSEA. CDR3 length equals 12 residues.

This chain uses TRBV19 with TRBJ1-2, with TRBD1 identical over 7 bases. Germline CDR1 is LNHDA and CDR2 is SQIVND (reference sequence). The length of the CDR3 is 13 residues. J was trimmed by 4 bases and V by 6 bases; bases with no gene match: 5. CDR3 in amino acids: CASSLDRTYGYTF. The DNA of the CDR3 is TGTGCCAGTAGCCTGGACAGGACCTATGGCTACACCTTC.

For the CDR3, the DNA is TGTGCCAGTAGTATAGACCAGACAGCGCGAGCTGGAAACACCATATATTTT. It encodes CASSIDQTARAGNTIYF. The gene calls are TRBV19 and TRBJ1-3; D perhaps matches TRBD1 (5 bases). The germline V and J ends were trimmed by 0 bases and 2 bases, with 14 bases remaining between them. The CDR3 is 17 residues long. CDR1 and CDR2 from the germline V gene are LNHDA and SQIVND (reference sequence).

CDR3 nucleotides: TGTGCCAGTACGGGGCCGAGGGGGTATGGCTACACCTTC. This codes for CASTGPRGYGYTF. This chain joins TRBV19 and TRBJ1-2, with D maybe TRBD1 (6 bases). The germline V gene encodes CDR1 LNHDA and CDR2 SQIVND (reference sequence). This CDR3 has 13 residues. V gave up 7 bases and J gave up 5 bases, with 14 bases separating them.

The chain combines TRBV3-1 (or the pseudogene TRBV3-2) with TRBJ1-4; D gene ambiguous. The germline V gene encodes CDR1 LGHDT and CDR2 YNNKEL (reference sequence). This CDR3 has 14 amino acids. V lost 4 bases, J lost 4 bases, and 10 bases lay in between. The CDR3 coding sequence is TGTGCCAGCAGCCCACTAGGCCTTAATGAAAAACTGTTTTTT. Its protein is CASSPLGLNEKLFF.

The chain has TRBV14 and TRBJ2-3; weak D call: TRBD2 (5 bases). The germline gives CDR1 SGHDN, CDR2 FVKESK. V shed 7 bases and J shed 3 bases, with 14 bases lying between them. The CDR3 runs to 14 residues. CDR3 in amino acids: CASIPSPGTDTQYF. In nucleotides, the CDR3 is TGTGCCAGCATCCCGAGTCCGGGAACAGATACGCAGTATTTT.

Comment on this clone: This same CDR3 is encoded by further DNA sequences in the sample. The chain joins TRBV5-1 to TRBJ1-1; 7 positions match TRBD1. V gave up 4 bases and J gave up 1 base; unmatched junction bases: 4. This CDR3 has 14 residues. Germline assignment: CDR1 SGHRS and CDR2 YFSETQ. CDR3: CASSRGQGNTEAFF. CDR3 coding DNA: TGCGCCAGCAGCAGGGGGCAGGGGAACACTGAAGCTTTCTTT.